These 12 T cell receptor beta chains came from one sample sequenced in a study of blood T cells in healthy people across ages. Alongside a J-beta primer mix, a sample-barcoded 5' primer served in a second PCR lasting about 7 to 11 cycles. TCRdb called the 5' RACE reads again in MiXCR, with one record for every CDR3 protein. The sample includes around 1.5 million distinct CDR3 sequences, 59% seen only once; the top ten take about 6.3%. Sequenced input: blood. Receptors originate from a man aged 18-30 years in good health.

In DNA, the CDR3 is TGTGCTAGTGGCATAAACCCCGGGGAGCAGTACTTC. Encoded protein: CASGINPGEQYF. This rearrangement joins TRBV12-5 to TRBJ2-7; D not resolved. CDR3 length: 12 amino acids. The V and J ends lost 6 bases and 7 bases respectively, with 13 bases between them. Germline values: CDR1 LGHNT, CDR2 FRNRAP.

The rearrangement links TRBV28 to TRBJ1-2; D is unresolved. Trimming pared 3 bases from V and 8 bases from J, leaving 7 bases between. This CDR3 spans 11 amino acids. CDR1 MDHEN and CDR2 SYDVKM come from the germline V gene. In nucleotides, the CDR3 is TGTGCCAGCAGTTTGTACGAAGGCTACACCTTC. The encoded protein is CASSLYEGYTF.

The V call is TRBV4-1, the J call TRBJ1-2; a possible D gene is TRBD1 (5 bases). Trimming shortened V by 2 bases and J by 2 bases, and 9 bases separated the two germline ends. The CDR3 sequence is 14 residues long. Looked up from germline, CDR1 is MGHRA and CDR2 is YSYEKL. The CDR3 DNA sequence: TGCGCCAGCAGCCAACACAGGATCAACTATGGCTACACCTTC. Translation: CASSQHRINYGYTF.

The V call is TRBV7-9, the J call TRBJ1-1; D not resolved. Trimming took off 5 bases at V and 4 bases at J, with 14 bases between the two ends. CDR1 and CDR2 from the germline V gene are SEHNR and FQNEAQ (reference sequence). This CDR3 is built from 14 residues. In DNA form, the CDR3 reads TGTGCCAGCAGCCCTCCCGGGAGGGTCACTGAAGCTTTCTTT. Translated, it gives CASSPPGRVTEAFF.

This clonotype was picked up a small number of times. This chain joins TRBV15 and TRBJ2-1; 8 nucleotides align to TRBD1. V lost 4 bases and J lost 5; bases outside the gene matches: 7. The CDR3 has 15 residues. Germline V gene data show CDR1 as LNHNV and CDR2 as YYDKDF (reference sequence). This CDR3 is CATSKVMGQDNEQFF. DNA for the CDR3: TGTGCCACCAGCAAAGTTATGGGACAGGACAATGAGCAGTTCTTC. Drawing the rest from reference TRBV15 and TRBJ2-1, the complete variable domain is DAMVIQNPRYQVTQFGKPVTLSCSQTLNHNVMYWYQQKSSQAPKLLFHYYDKDFNNEADTPDNFQSRRPNTSFCFLDIRSPGLGDTAMYLCATSKVMGQDNEQFFGPGTRLTVL.

The V gene is TRBV7-9, the J gene TRBJ1-2; D ambiguous. Germline V CDR1 and CDR2: SEHNR, FQNEAQ (reference sequence). V lost 8 bases and J 6 bases, leaving 10 bases between the germline ends. This CDR3 has 11 residues. The CDR3 sequence: CASPHTDGYTF. CDR3 DNA sequence: TGTGCCAGCCCCCACACGGATGGCTACACCTTC.

The chain couples TRBV20-1 to TRBJ2-1; TRBD2 agrees at 13 bases. V was clipped by 5 bases and J by 10 bases; unmatched bases: 11. The germline CDR1 and CDR2 sequences are DFQATT and SNEGSKA (reference sequence). CDR3 size: 15 residues. CDR3 residues: CSAHSGLAGDDEQFF. The CDR3 coding sequence is TGCAGTGCTCATAGTGGACTAGCGGGAGATGACGAGCAGTTCTTC.

The rearrangement joins TRBV5-6 to TRBJ1-1; D might be TRBD1 (5 bases). CDR3 length: 11 residues. Germline values: CDR1 SGHDT, CDR2 YYEEEE. V dropped 4 bases and J dropped 9 bases, with 10 bases sitting between them. CDR3 in amino acids: CASSVDNKAFF. The DNA of the CDR3 is TGTGCCAGCAGCGTGGACAACAAAGCTTTCTTT.

This chain uses TRBV7-6 with TRBJ2-1; the match to TRBD1 covers 10 bases. Germline CDR1 reads SGHVS; CDR2 reads FNYEAQ. V dropped 1 base and J dropped 6; count of bases not matched to a gene: 6. The CDR3 runs 16 residues. The CDR3 spells CASSLVRDRGSNEQFF. DNA of the CDR3: TGTGCCAGCAGCTTAGTTCGGGACAGGGGCTCCAATGAGCAGTTCTTC.

The V call is TRBV20-1, the J call TRBJ2-5, with 11 bases fitting TRBD2. The DNA matches TRBJ2-7 better at its end, which makes the J call doubtful. The CDR3 runs 17 residues. CDR1 DFQATT and CDR2 SNEGSKA come from the germline V gene (reference sequence). The CDR3 sequence: CSAWWDSGGAGSYEQYF. CDR3 sequence (DNA): TGCAGTGCTTGGTGGGATAGCGGGGGGGCAGGTTCCTACGAGCAGTACTTC.

In its sample, this clonotype was seen once. The chain employs TRBV6-6 and TRBJ2-7, with a weak D call TRBD1 (6 bases). The V end was cut by 8 bases, the J end by 6 bases, with 17 bases between. The CDR3 covers 13 residues. The V gene's germline CDR1 is MNHNY and CDR2 SVGAGI (reference sequence). The CDR3 nucleotides read TGTGCCAGCTGCCCGGACAGCCAGGGCGAGCAGTACTTC. This gives the protein CASCPDSQGEQYF.

The CDR3 sequence is CASSQNQGAYEQYF. DNA of the CDR3: TGTGCCAGCAGCCAGAATCAGGGGGCCTACGAGCAGTACTTC. The chain links TRBV14 to TRBJ2-7; 7 nucleotides match TRBD1. V was pared by 3 bases and J by 2 bases, with 4 bases of the junction left unmatched. The CDR3 has 14 residues. Germline V CDR1 and CDR2: SGHDN, FVKESK.